The next 11 T cell receptor beta chains were all read from a single sample in a study of blood T cell repertoires in COVID-19. Produced via immunoSEQ multiplex PCR; TCRdb's table is partial and in-frame only. Of some 120,000 clones listed, over 75% are singletons. The sequencing input was peripheral blood. The receptors come from a woman over 75 with acute or convalescent COVID-19.

The rearrangement uses TRBV7-2 and TRBJ2-3, with TRBD2 as a possible D gene (6 bases). V was clipped by 4 bases and J by 0 bases, with 11 bases between them. The CDR3 loop spans 15 amino acids. Germline values: CDR1 SGHTA, CDR2 FQGNSA. The CDR3 coding sequence is TGTGCCAGCAGCTGGGTAGCGGCGAGCACAGATACGCAGTATTTT. Protein product: CASSWVAASTDTQYF.

The gene calls are TRBV7-2 and TRBJ2-1, with TRBD2 identical over 7 bases. V gave up 5 bases and J gave up 1 base; unmatched junction bases: 5. This CDR3 region has 15 residues. Germline V gives CDR1 SGHTA, CDR2 FQGNSA. The CDR3 coding sequence is TGTGCCAGCAGCCCCGGGGGGAGGTCCTACAATGAGCAGTTCTTC. This codes for CASSPGGRSYNEQFF.

The J gene is TRBJ1-4, the V gene TRBV2; TRBD1 matches 9 bases. J gave up 3 bases and V 4 bases, and 12 bases lay outside the gene matches. Germline loops: CDR1 SNHLY, CDR2 FYNNEI. This CDR3 has 18 amino acids. CDR3 region: CASSVGDRVPLANEKLFF. CDR3 sequence (DNA): TGTGCCAGCAGTGTGGGGGACAGGGTGCCCTTGGCTAATGAAAAACTGTTTTTT. The entire variable domain, with the rest obtained from reference TRBV2 and TRBJ1-4, is as follows: EPEVTQTPSHQVTQMGQEVILRCVPISNHLYFYWYRQILGQKVEFLVSFYNNEISEKSEIFDDQFSVERPDGSNFTLKIRSTKLEDSAMYFCASSVGDRVPLANEKLFFGSGTQLSVL.

The chain combines TRBV19 with TRBJ1-5, with 11 bases matching TRBD1. V shed 4 bases, J shed 7 bases, and the junction held 6 bases outside the gene matches. CDR1 and CDR2 (germline): LNHDA, SQIVND (reference sequence). The CDR3 has 15 amino acids. This CDR3 reads CASSTGQGAFQPQHF. Written as DNA, the CDR3 is TGTGCCAGTAGTACCGGACAGGGGGCTTTCCAGCCCCAGCATTTT. Filled out from reference TRBV19 and TRBJ1-5, the complete variable domain reads DGGITQSPKYLFRKEGQNVTLSCEQNLNHDAMYWYRQDPGQGLRLIYYSQIVNDFQKGDIAEGYSVSREKKESFPLTVTSAQKNPTAFYLCASSTGQGAFQPQHFGDGTRLSIL.

Only a few counts were recorded for this clone. This sequence joins TRBV5-1 and TRBJ2-3; TRBD2 aligns across 12 bases. CDR1 and CDR2 from the germline V gene are SGHRS and YFSETQ. V lost 4 bases and J lost 1; bases outside the gene matches: 7. The CDR3 totals 17 residues. In DNA form, the CDR3 reads TGCGCCAGCAGCCCCCTGCTAGCGGGGGGGGGCACAGATACGCAGTATTTT. Residues: CASSPLLAGGGTDTQYF. The full variable domain, its missing parts supplied by reference TRBV5-1 and TRBJ2-3, is KAGVTQTPRYLIKTRGQQVTLSCSPISGHRSVSWYQQTPGQGLQFLFEYFSETQRNKGNFPGRFSGRQFSNSRSEMNVSTLELGDSALYLCASSPLLAGGGTDTQYFGPGTRLTVL.

This chain joins TRBV2 and TRBJ1-1; possibly TRBD1 for D (5 bases). With 5 bases removed from V and 2 bases from J, the gap between germline ends came to 9 bases. CDR1 and CDR2 from the germline V gene are SNHLY and FYNNEI. The CDR3 sequence is 13 residues long. The CDR3 DNA is TGTGCCAGCAGTAGGGACTCTAACACTGAAGCTTTCTTT. This codes for CASSRDSNTEAFF.

The chain links TRBV5-6 to TRBJ1-1; unclear D gene. Germline CDR1 reads SGHDT; CDR2 reads YYEEEE. The CDR3 length is 14 residues. Deletions cut 1 base from V and 4 bases from J, with 11 bases between. DNA for the CDR3: TGTGCCAGCAGCTTGCTCTCGGGTGGCACTGAAGCTTTCTTT. Its protein product is CASSLLSGGTEAFF.

In its sample, this clone was seen once. The chain has TRBV11-2 and TRBJ2-6; a weak D match, TRBD2 (6 bases). Germline loops: CDR1 SGHAT, CDR2 FQNNGV. V dropped 0 bases and J dropped 1 base, with 16 bases sitting between them. The CDR3 contains 19 residues. The DNA for the CDR3 is TGTGCCAGCAGCTTAGATTCGCGGGGAAGGGGTTCTGGGGCCAACGTCCTGACTTTC. It translates to CASSLDSRGRGSGANVLTF.

The chain carries TRBV4-1 and TRBJ2-5; D possibly corresponds to TRBD2 (5 bases). The CDR3 totals 15 residues. Germline V CDR1 and CDR2: MGHRA, YSYEKL. Trimming removed 0 bases from V and 5 bases from J, with 13 bases in between. The CDR3, as DNA: TGCGCCAGCAGCCAAGAATATTCGGGGATTGAGACCCAGTACTTC. Amino acid sequence: CASSQEYSGIETQYF.

The gene calls are TRBV4-3 and TRBJ2-3; weak D call: TRBD1 (6 bases). Germline CDR1 is LGHNA and CDR2 is YSLEER. The CDR3 totals 14 residues. Deletions cut 1 base from V and 4 bases from J, with 9 bases between. The chain's CDR3 is CASSQGPGADTQYF. The CDR3 DNA is TGCGCCAGCAGCCAAGGACCAGGGGCAGATACGCAGTATTTT.

The CDR3 DNA sequence: TGTGCCAGCGGCCGGGATTCCTACGAGCAGTACTTC. Encoded protein: CASGRDSYEQYF. This rearrangement joins TRBV2 to TRBJ2-7; maybe TRBD2 (5 bases). CDR1 is SNHLY and CDR2 is FYNNEI in the germline V gene. CDR3 length equals 12 residues. Between the trimmed V and J ends, which lost 8 bases and 1 base, there was a span of 9 bases.